Below, 32 T cell receptor beta chains from the same sample are listed, as sequenced in a study of cytomegalovirus exposure and HLA in healthy donors. The primer mix had 60 Vbeta and 13 Jbeta primers. Generated by immunoSEQ multiplex PCR, the TCRdb table keeps only in-frame clones and is missing some. The table records 130,000 to 150,000 clones, about 86% of them present only once. The sequencing sample was made of PBMCs. The source of these receptors is a man aged 40-49 years in good health and CMV-seropositive.

The genes are TRBV4-3 and TRBJ2-2; 8 nucleotides align to TRBD2. The V gene's germline CDR1 is LGHNA and CDR2 YSLEER. The junction had 6 bases not matched to a gene; V was cut back by 1 base and J by 2 bases. The CDR3 is made up of 17 amino acids. Here the CDR3 reads CASSQARGGRNTGELFF. The CDR3 region has the DNA TGCGCCAGCAGCCAAGCCCGGGGGGGACGAAACACCGGGGAGCTGTTTTTT.

Only a few counts were recorded for this clone. The gene calls are TRBV7-9 and TRBJ2-5, with 9 bases matching TRBD2. V shed 2 bases, J shed 5 bases, and the junction held 6 bases outside the gene matches. Germline values: CDR1 SEHNR, CDR2 FQNEAQ (reference sequence). The CDR3 extends over 15 amino acids. CDR3: CASSLSSGRGETQYF. CDR3 bases: TGTGCCAGCAGCTTAAGTAGCGGGAGAGGGGAGACCCAGTACTTC. Filled out from reference TRBV7-9 and TRBJ2-5, the complete variable domain reads DTGVSQNPRHKITKRGQNVTFRCDPISEHNRLYWYRQTLGQGPEFLTYFQNEAQLEKSRLLSDRFSAERPKGSFSTLEIQRTEQGDSAMYLCASSLSSGRGETQYFGPGTRLLVL.

In this sample, this clone turned up a few times. This chain links TRBV6-6 with TRBJ2-1, with 8 bases that match TRBD1. J was trimmed by 8 bases and V by 5 bases; bases with no gene match: 8. The germline V gene has CDR1 MNHNY and CDR2 SVGAGI (reference sequence). The CDR3 sequence is 14 residues long. The CDR3 reads CASSPTTGVYEQFF. In DNA form, the CDR3 reads TGTGCCAGCAGTCCAACGACAGGGGTTTATGAGCAGTTCTTC.

This chain connects TRBV7-8 to TRBJ1-5; 10 bases line up with TRBD1. Per germline, CDR1 SGHVS and CDR2 FQNEAQ. Trimming at V came to 4 bases and at J to 11 bases, leaving 8 bases not matched to a gene. CDR3 length: 14 residues. DNA for the CDR3: TGTGCCAGCAGCTACCGGGACAGGGGCCCGACCCAGCATTTT. This gives the protein CASSYRDRGPTQHF.

The CDR3 DNA sequence: TGTGCCAGTAGCCCTAGCGGTAACTACAATGAGCAGTTCTTC. It is translated as CASSPSGNYNEQFF. The V and J genes are TRBV19 and TRBJ2-1; TRBD2 matches 7 bases. The CDR3 is 14 residues long. The V segment lost 6 bases and the J segment 3 bases; nucleotides outside the gene matches: 5. Germline lookup yields CDR1 LNHDA and CDR2 SQIVND (reference sequence).

J is TRBJ2-7 and V is TRBV29-1, with D perhaps matching TRBD1 (6 bases). V lost 6 bases and J 2 bases, leaving 17 bases between the germline ends. The CDR3 extends over 14 amino acids. Per the germline V gene, CDR1 is SQVTM and CDR2 is ANQGSEA. This chain's CDR3 is CSVETRGAAYEQYF. The DNA for the CDR3 is TGCAGCGTCGAAACCAGGGGTGCGGCCTACGAGCAGTACTTC.

V gene TRBV11-1 combines with J gene TRBJ2-1, with 9 bases lining up with TRBD2. Germline CDR1 reads SGHAT; CDR2 reads FQDESV (reference sequence). Losses at the gene ends were 5 bases for V and 5 bases for J; bases not matched to a gene: 10. This CDR3 is built from 16 residues. The CDR3 region has the DNA TGTGCCAGCAGCCTTTCTAGCGGGAAGGAGAACAATGAGCAGTTCTTC. Translating it yields CASSLSSGKENNEQFF.

The V gene is TRBV9, the J gene TRBJ2-1; 12 bases match TRBD2. The germline V gene encodes CDR1 SGDLS and CDR2 YYNGEE. The J segment lost 9 bases and the V segment lost 4 bases, leaving 8 bases of the junction unmatched. The length of the CDR3 is 15 residues. This CDR3 is CASSPRLAGEGEQFF. CDR3 nucleotides: TGTGCCAGCAGCCCCCGACTAGCGGGAGAGGGTGAGCAGTTCTTC.

The chain employs TRBV6-6 and TRBJ1-1; D possibly corresponds to TRBD1 (6 bases). The CDR3 loop spans 12 amino acids. Germline V lookup: CDR1 MNHNY, CDR2 SVGAGI (reference sequence). Trimming shortened V by 5 bases and J by 3 bases, and 7 bases separated the two germline ends. CDR3 coding DNA: TGTGCCAGCAGTAACAGGGACACTGAAGCTTTCTTT. Amino acid sequence: CASSNRDTEAFF.

V is TRBV7-9 and J is TRBJ2-1; D perhaps matches TRBD1 (6 bases). Trimming stripped 5 bases from V and 8 bases from J, with 13 bases between. Germline V lookup: CDR1 SEHNR, CDR2 FQNEAQ (reference sequence). The CDR3 is 13 amino acids. The CDR3 loop reads CASSLTDRDEQFF. DNA of the CDR3: TGTGCCAGCAGCCTAACGGACAGAGATGAGCAGTTCTTC.

This clone was seen only once. The chain carries TRBV7-2 and TRBJ1-3; D unclear. Trimming removed 3 bases at V and 1 base at J, with 13 bases between. Germline-derived CDR1 and CDR2 are SGHTA and FQGNSA. The CDR3 runs to 16 residues. The CDR3 nucleotides are TGTGCCAGCAGCTTCGACTTAAGGTCTTCTGGAAACACCATATATTTT. As protein: CASSFDLRSSGNTIYF. Supplemented by reference TRBV7-2 and TRBJ1-3, the full variable domain reads GAGVSQSPSNKVTEKGKDVELRCDPISGHTALYWYRQSLGQGLEFLIYFQGNSAPDKSGLPSDRFSAERTGGSVSTLTIQRTQQEDSAVYLCASSFDLRSSGNTIYFGEGSWLTVV.

This chain joins TRBV7-9 and TRBJ1-1; tentative D call: TRBD1 (5 bases). Germline lookup yields CDR1 SEHNR and CDR2 FQNEAQ (reference sequence). The ends were cut back, 2 bases at V and 5 bases at J, with 18 bases in the middle. The CDR3 length is 16 residues. The DNA for the CDR3 is TGTGCCAGCAGCTTACCAGGTTCAGGGTCAGGGACTGAAGCTTTCTTT. Translation gives CASSLPGSGSGTEAFF.

The chain has TRBV19 and TRBJ2-1; 8 nucleotides match TRBD1. CDR3 length equals 17 residues. V lost 5 bases to trimming and J lost 1 base; unmatched junction nucleotides: 10. Germline assignment: CDR1 LNHDA and CDR2 SQIVND (reference sequence). The CDR3 loop reads CASSPTRTGRSYNEQFF. The DNA for the CDR3 is TGTGCCAGTAGTCCAACTCGGACAGGGCGGTCCTACAATGAGCAGTTCTTC.

The chain is built from TRBV7-3 and TRBJ2-3; TRBD2 matches at 10 bases. This CDR3 is built from 15 residues. Germline V gene lookup returns CDR1 SGHTA and CDR2 FQGTGA. J lost 3 bases, V lost 5 bases, and 5 bases had no gene match. The CDR3 bases are TGTGCCAGCAGCGCAAAGCGGGGGGGGACAGATACGCAGTATTTT. Its protein product is CASSAKRGGTDTQYF.

V is TRBV6-1 and J is TRBJ1-2; perhaps TRBD1 as D (5 bases). The V gene lost 3 bases and the J gene lost 9 bases, with 14 bases spanning the gap. CDR1 and CDR2 from the germline V gene are MNHNS and SASEGT. The CDR3 is made up of 13 amino acids. The CDR3 DNA reads as TGTGCCAGCAGTGAGTTCCAGGGTTTTAGCTACACCTTC. It translates to CASSEFQGFSYTF.

J is TRBJ1-1 and V is TRBV2; tentatively, D is TRBD1 (6 bases). The CDR3 spans 14 residues. The V and J ends lost 3 bases and 10 bases respectively, with 18 bases between them. CDR1 and CDR2 from the germline V gene are SNHLY and FYNNEI. The CDR3 DNA sequence: TGTGCCAGCAGTGAGGGACATGCCACCCCGCCAGCTTTCTTT. As protein: CASSEGHATPPAFF.

V usage is TRBV25-1 and J usage is TRBJ2-7; a weak D match, TRBD2 (5 bases). The CDR3 length is 14 residues. Germline V lookup: CDR1 MGHDK, CDR2 SYGVNS. V dropped 3 bases and J dropped 4 bases, with 13 bases sitting between them. The CDR3 DNA reads as TGTGCCAGCAGTGATTCTAGGACTTCTTACGAGCAGTACTTC. This encodes CASSDSRTSYEQYF.

The chain links TRBV5-1 to TRBJ1-5, with a weak D call TRBD1 (5 bases). This CDR3 is built from 15 residues. Germline V gives CDR1 SGHRS, CDR2 YFSETQ. Trimming took 3 bases from V and 5 from J, leaving 15 bases between them. In nucleotides, the CDR3 is TGCGCCAGCAGCTCGACGGGGGGGTTGGATCAGCCCCAGCATTTT. It yields the protein CASSSTGGLDQPQHF.

The chain employs TRBV7-8 and TRBJ1-6; D is possibly TRBD1 (5 bases). Germline values: CDR1 SGHVS, CDR2 FQNEAQ. Trimming stripped 2 bases from V and 8 bases from J, with 10 bases between. The CDR3 is made up of 14 amino acids. The CDR3 reads CASSLQGGDSPLHF. The CDR3 DNA reads TGTGCCAGCAGCTTACAGGGAGGTGATTCACCCCTCCACTTT.

This clone was counted only a few times. This chain links TRBV5-6 with TRBJ2-2; D is possibly TRBD1 (6 bases). The germline CDR1 and CDR2 sequences are SGHDT and YYEEEE. The CDR3 extends over 15 amino acids. V was clipped by 2 bases and J by 0 bases, with 8 bases between them. CDR3 sequence (DNA): TGTGCCAGCAGCTTAGGACAGACGAACACCGGGGAGCTGTTTTTT. This sequence encodes CASSLGQTNTGELFF.

The DNA of the CDR3 is TGTGCCAGCAGCTTACACGGGGGACCCCCCTACGAGCAGTACTTC. It codes for CASSLHGGPPYEQYF. The V and J genes are TRBV7-2 and TRBJ2-7; the D gene is possibly TRBD2 (6 bases). The CDR3 extends over 15 amino acids. Trimming shortened V by 2 bases and J by 2 bases, and 13 bases separated the two germline ends. Germline CDR1 reads SGHTA; CDR2 reads FQGNSA.

J is TRBJ1-6 and V is TRBV25-1; a possible D gene is TRBD1 (5 bases). Germline CDR1 and CDR2: MGHDK and SYGVNS. Deletions cut 3 bases from V and 9 bases from J, with 9 bases between. This CDR3 contains 13 residues. Here the CDR3 DNA reads TGTGCCAGCAGTGACCCAAGGGGTTCACCCCTCCACTTT. This codes for CASSDPRGSPLHF.

The CDR3 sequence is CASSGLREETQYF. The CDR3 coding sequence is TGTGCCAGCAGCGGCCTCAGGGAAGAGACCCAGTACTTC. The rearrangement joins TRBV9 to TRBJ2-5; D perhaps matches TRBD1 (5 bases). The CDR3 spans 13 residues. Germline CDR1 is SGDLS and CDR2 is YYNGEE. V was clipped by 3 bases and J by 3 bases, with 9 bases between them.

This chain connects TRBV18 to TRBJ1-2; 9 bases map to TRBD1. The CDR3 runs to 14 residues. From germline, CDR1 is KGHSH and CDR2 LQKENI. Losses at the gene ends were 0 bases for V and 7 bases for J; bases not matched to a gene: 3. The CDR3 region has the DNA TGTGCCAGCTCACCACCGGGACAGGGTTGTGGCTACACCTTC. Protein: CASSPPGQGCGYTF.

V is TRBV19 and J is TRBJ2-1; possible D gene TRBD1, 5 bases. Germline V gives CDR1 LNHDA, CDR2 SQIVND (reference sequence). V lost 1 base, J lost 5 bases, and 15 bases lay in between. This CDR3 has 16 amino acids. The CDR3 DNA reads as TGTGCCAGTAGTATAGCTGGCCAGGGTGGCCACAATGAGCAGTTCTTC. It translates to CASSIAGQGGHNEQFF.

The chain has TRBV29-1 and TRBJ1-2; D is perhaps TRBD1 (5 bases). V dropped 6 bases and J dropped 0 bases, with 17 bases sitting between them. Germline CDR1 and CDR2: SQVTM and ANQGSEA. CDR3 length: 15 amino acids. The CDR3 spells CSVGTQGGANYGYTF. CDR3 DNA sequence: TGCAGCGTCGGAACCCAGGGAGGAGCTAACTATGGCTACACCTTC.

The genes are TRBV28 and TRBJ2-5; 8 bases are shared with TRBD2. The J call is uncertain, as TRBJ2-7 better fits the DNA end. Per the germline V gene, CDR1 is MDHEN and CDR2 is SYDVKM. The CDR3 is 17 residues long. Here the CDR3 reads CASSSKPTTAGDLEQYF. In DNA form, the CDR3 reads TGTGCCAGCAGTTCGAAACCGACAACAGCGGGAGATCTCGAGCAGTACTTC.

The chain combines TRBV11-2 with TRBJ2-7, with a possible D match to TRBD1 (6 bases). Between the trimmed V and J ends, which lost 6 bases and 0 bases, there was a span of 15 bases. Per the germline V gene, CDR1 is SGHAT and CDR2 is FQNNGV. The CDR3 contains 15 residues. DNA of the CDR3: TGTGCCAGCAGGCTACAGGGAACGAACTCCTACGAGCAGTACTTC. Its translation: CASRLQGTNSYEQYF.

The chain couples TRBV5-1 to TRBJ1-1; 10 bases line up with TRBD1. The CDR3 loop spans 14 amino acids. Unmatched junction bases numbered 4, after V lost 3 bases and J lost 5 bases. The germline V gene encodes CDR1 SGHRS and CDR2 YFSETQ. The CDR3 nucleotides read TGCGCCAGCAGCTGGGGGACAGGGGTGACTGAAGCTTTCTTT. It specifies CASSWGTGVTEAFF.

The chain has TRBV12-5 and TRBJ2-1; 9 bases agree with TRBD1. The CDR3 sequence is 15 residues long. The V gene's germline CDR1 is LGHNT and CDR2 FRNRAP. J gave up 9 bases and V 1 base, and 7 bases lay outside the gene matches. The DNA of the CDR3 is TGTGCTAGTGGTTTGGCCGGGACAGGGCTTCGTGAGCAGTTCTTC. Protein sequence: CASGLAGTGLREQFF. Full variable domain (missing parts from reference TRBV12-5 and TRBJ2-1): DARVTQTPRHKVTEMGQEVTMRCQPILGHNTVFWYRQTMMQGLELLAYFRNRAPLDDSGMPKDRFSAEMPDATLATLKIQPSEPRDSAVYFCASGLAGTGLREQFFGPGTRLTVL.

This chain links TRBV2 with TRBJ2-5; D is possibly TRBD2 (6 bases). V lost 4 bases, J lost 2 bases, and 17 bases lay in between. CDR3 length: 16 amino acids. CDR1 SNHLY and CDR2 FYNNEI come from the germline V gene. The chain's CDR3 is CASSGWTGGPQETQYF. The CDR3 coding sequence is TGTGCCAGCAGTGGCTGGACCGGGGGTCCTCAAGAGACCCAGTACTTC. The whole variable domain, filled in from reference TRBV2 and TRBJ2-5, reads EPEVTQTPSHQVTQMGQEVILRCVPISNHLYFYWYRQILGQKVEFLVSFYNNEISEKSEIFDDQFSVERPDGSNFTLKIRSTKLEDSAMYFCASSGWTGGPQETQYFGPGTRLLVL.

This chain uses TRBV30 with TRBJ1-2, with TRBD1 identical over 7 bases. The CDR3 contains 12 residues. Germline CDR1 is GTSNPN and CDR2 is SVGIG (reference sequence). J lost 5 bases, V lost 2 bases, and 2 bases had no gene match. As DNA, the CDR3 is TGTGCCTGGAGTCCACAGGGGTATGGCTACACCTTC. It codes for CAWSPQGYGYTF.